This T cell receptor beta chain was profiled in a study of T-cell memory formation after mild COVID-19. Whole-study findings and limits: The second-wave clones peaking on day 37 were not confirmed as SARS-CoV-2-specific. The main location of contracting CD4+ clones was CM and EM, and that of contracting CD8+ clones was EMRA.

Regarding this clonotype: Its antigen is unidentified.

V gave up 3 bases and J gave up 2 bases; unmatched junction bases: 5. CDR1 is SGHDN and CDR2 is FVKESK in the germline V gene. The CDR3 loop spans 15 amino acids. Constant-segment primers were used for 5'RACE, and the resulting TCR alpha and TCR beta cDNA libraries carried sample barcodes and UMIs. MiXCR, run by TCRdb on the 5' RACE reads, gives a single entry per CDR3 protein. The sample records hundreds of thousands of distinct CDR3 sequences, about 22% being singletons. This sequence was found in an adult woman who had mild COVID-19 (a few samples of this study predate the infection). Cell type and time point are not known. The sequenced sample was PBMCs or a T cell subset sorted from them (not recorded which). The rearrangement joins TRBV14 to TRBJ2-3; 7 bases map to TRBD1. DNA for the CDR3: TGTGCCAGCAGCCATCGACAGGGTTTCACAGATACGCAGTATTTT. Translating gives CASSHRQGFTDTQYF.